Listed below are T cell receptor beta chains from one sample, sequenced in a study of blood T cell repertoires in COVID-19. The method was immunoSEQ multiplex PCR; TCRdb's version includes in-frame clones alone and lacks a portion of them. The sample contains tens of thousands of clones, around 72% of which appear only once. The specimen sequenced was peripheral blood. Source of these receptors: a human donor with active or convalescent COVID-19. The donor label of this sample is uncertain. Both conserved end residues are part of each CDR3. A D gene is named only where the DNA matches it firmly. Clone size is shown for a subset of rows, as once, few, many or a class of expanded clone.

>TRBV11-2|TRBJ2-7|TRBD2|-
CASSSTSGSPREQYF
TGTGCCAGCAGCTCGACTAGCGGGAGCCCCCGGGAGCAGTACTTC
>TRBV11-2|TRBJ2-2|-|-
CASSLGEFSGELFF
TGTGCCAGCAGCTTAGGCGAATTTTCCGGGGAGCTGTTTTTT
>TRBV7-8|TRBJ1-2|TRBD1|-
CASSLAPGQGAHGYTF
TGTGCCAGCAGCTTAGCGCCGGGACAGGGGGCGCATGGCTACACCTTC
>TRBV27|TRBJ2-1|TRBD2|-
CASSLSETSGLYNEQFF
TGTGCCAGCAGTTTATCGGAGACTAGCGGGCTTTACAATGAGCAGTTCTTC
>TRBV12-5|TRBJ2-1|TRBD2|-
CASGLVVGSGREAPRQFF
TGTGCTAGTGGTTTGGTAGTAGGGAGCGGGAGGGAGGCCCCCAGGCAGTTCTTC
>TRBV9|TRBJ2-3|TRBD2|-
CASSPGGATTDTQYF
TGTGCCAGCAGCCCGGGGGGGGCGACGACAGATACGCAGTATTTT
>TRBV6-5|TRBJ1-2|TRBD1|once
CASKDRLFYGYTF
TGTGCCAGCAAGGACAGGTTGTTCTATGGCTACACCTTC
>TRBV5-1|TRBJ1-2|-|few
CASSSSPEESGYTF
TGCGCCAGCAGCTCGTCCCCTGAGGAATCGGGCTACACCTTC
>TRBV6-2/TRBV6-3|TRBJ2-7|TRBD1|medium-sized
CASSSEGQGVIYEQYF
TGTGCCAGCAGTTCCGAGGGACAGGGGGTGATCTACGAGCAGTACTTC
>TRBV5-4|TRBJ1-2|-|-
CASSAPTVGGAGYTF
TGTGCCAGCAGCGCACCCACCGTAGGCGGCGCTGGCTACACCTTC
>TRBV25-1|TRBJ2-7|TRBD2|-
CASSDGAGGLANYEQYF
TGTGCCAGCAGTGACGGGGCGGGAGGCCTCGCAAACTACGAGCAGTACTTC
>TRBV3-1/TRBV3-2|TRBJ2-7|TRBD1|-
CASRRTGRYEQYF
TGTGCCAGCAGGCGGACAGGGAGGTACGAGCAGTACTTC
>TRBV11-2|TRBJ1-1|TRBD1|-
CASSTPRTGGLRGAFF
TGTGCCAGCAGCACACCTAGGACAGGGGGCCTCCGGGGAGCTTTCTTT
>TRBV18|TRBJ2-7|-|once
CASSPDTGPSYEQYF
TGTGCCAGCTCACCCGACACAGGGCCGTCCTACGAGCAGTACTTC
>TRBV11-3|TRBJ2-5|-|-
CASSVGGDQETQYF
TGTGCCAGCAGCGTAGGGGGGGATCAGGAGACCCAGTACTTC
>TRBV7-9|TRBJ2-3|-|-
CASSLAGADTQYF
TGTGCCAGCAGCTTAGCGGGAGCAGATACGCAGTATTTT
>TRBV27|TRBJ2-7|-|once
CASSLFFSSYEQYF
TGTGCCAGCAGTTTATTCTTCAGCTCCTACGAGCAGTACTTC
>TRBV5-1|TRBJ2-2|TRBD1|-
CASSSDRGRNGELFF
TGCGCCAGCAGCTCGGACAGGGGGCGTAACGGGGAGCTGTTTTTT
>TRBV2|TRBJ2-7|TRBD2|-
CASNKRERFRGSYEQYF
TGTGCCAGCAATAAGCGGGAGAGGTTTAGGGGTTCCTACGAGCAGTACTTC
>TRBV7-6|TRBJ1-1|-|-
CASSFPRDRDTEAFF
TGTGCCAGCAGCTTCCCGCGGGACCGGGACACTGAAGCTTTCTTT
>TRBV24-1|TRBJ2-1|TRBD2|-
CATAIGTSGNEQFF
TGTGCCACCGCAATCGGGACTAGCGGCAATGAGCAGTTCTTC
>TRBV7-6|TRBJ1-2|-|-
CASSLDARNYGYTF
TGTGCCAGCAGCTTAGACGCCAGGAACTATGGCTACACCTTC
>TRBV6-4|TRBJ2-1|-|once
CASSTEGSYNEQFF
TGTGCCAGCAGCACAGAGGGTTCCTACAATGAGCAGTTCTTC
>TRBV4-3|TRBJ2-3|TRBD1|-
CASSQGYRTGTDTQYF
TGCGCCAGCAGCCAAGGGTACAGGACAGGGACAGATACGCAGTATTTT
>TRBV7-2|TRBJ2-1|TRBD2|-
CASIQLAGANEQFF
TGTGCCAGCATCCAACTAGCGGGAGCCAATGAGCAGTTCTTC
>TRBV10-3|TRBJ2-3|-|once
CATTTHTDTQYF
TGTGCCACCACCACACACACAGATACGCAGTATTTT
>TRBV6-6|TRBJ2-7|TRBD2|-
CASSGLAGLSYEQYF
TGTGCCAGCAGCGGACTAGCGGGTCTCTCCTACGAGCAGTACTTC
>TRBV4-2|TRBJ2-5|-|-
CASSQEPPLGGETQYF
TGTGCCAGCAGCCAAGAGCCCCCACTAGGCGGGGAGACCCAGTACTTC
>TRBV28|TRBJ1-1|-|-
CASSFRVAFF
TGTGCCAGCAGTTTTCGGGTGGCTTTCTTT
>TRBV28|TRBJ2-7|TRBD1|-
CASSFNDRGNTYEQYF
TGTGCCAGCAGTTTCAACGACAGGGGGAATACCTACGAGCAGTACTTC
>TRBV7-2|TRBJ2-1|TRBD2|-
CASSLVSSGGPNEQFF
TGTGCCAGCAGCTTAGTGTCTAGCGGGGGCCCTAATGAGCAGTTCTTC
>TRBV9|TRBJ1-6|-|once
CASSAGPDSPLHF
TGTGCCAGCAGCGCTGGGCCAGATTCACCCCTCCACTTT
>TRBV7-8|TRBJ2-1|TRBD2|-
CASSLGTSGRGEQFF
TGTGCCAGCAGCTTAGGGACTAGCGGGAGAGGTGAGCAGTTCTTC
>TRBV10-3|TRBJ2-3|TRBD2|-
CAISEARTSGNTDTQYF
TGTGCCATCAGTGAGGCCCGGACTAGCGGGAACACAGATACGCAGTATTTT
>TRBV7-2|TRBJ2-2|TRBD1|-
CASSLAGQGYTGELFF
TGTGCCAGCAGCTTAGCGGGACAGGGATACACCGGGGAGCTGTTTTTT
>TRBV10-3|TRBJ2-3|TRBD2|-
CAIRGGSTDTQYF
TGTGCCATCCGGGGGGGCAGCACAGATACGCAGTATTTT
>TRBV7-2|TRBJ2-3|TRBD2|-
CASSLLAGGADTQYF
TGTGCCAGCAGCCTCCTAGCGGGAGGGGCAGATACGCAGTATTTT
>TRBV7-3|TRBJ2-1|TRBD2|-
CASSPSELAGGLLRFF
TGTGCCAGCAGCCCATCCGAACTAGCGGGAGGGCTTCTTCGGTTCTTC
>TRBV5-1|TRBJ1-1|-|-
CASSLIGGAEGTEAFF
TGCGCCAGCAGCTTGATAGGGGGGGCTGAGGGCACTGAAGCTTTCTTT
>TRBV5-4|TRBJ2-6|-|-
CASSQEGSGANVLTF
TGTGCCAGCAGTCAGGAGGGCTCTGGGGCCAACGTCCTGACTTTC
>TRBV14|TRBJ1-6|-|-
CASSQRRSSYNSPLHF
TGTGCCAGCAGCCAACGAAGGAGCTCCTATAATTCACCCCTCCACTTT
>TRBV3-1/TRBV3-2|TRBJ2-1|TRBD1|once
CASRSTGGNEQFF
TGTGCCAGCAGGTCAACAGGGGGCAATGAGCAGTTCTTC
>TRBV4-1|TRBJ2-1|TRBD1|-
CASSPPGATGLNEQFF
TGCGCCAGCAGCCCCCCCGGCGCGACAGGGCTTAATGAGCAGTTCTTC
>TRBV2|TRBJ1-4|TRBD1|-
CASSEIRGSNEKLFF
TGTGCCAGCAGTGAAATCAGGGGGTCTAATGAAAAACTGTTTTTT
>TRBV29-1|TRBJ2-1|TRBD2|-
CSVERLAVNEQFF
TGCAGCGTCGAGAGACTAGCGGTCAATGAGCAGTTCTTC
>TRBV14|TRBJ2-1|-|-
CASSQAGKQGRWNEQFF
TGTGCCAGCAGCCAAGCGGGCAAACAGGGACGGTGGAATGAGCAGTTCTTC
>TRBV29-1|TRBJ1-2|TRBD1|-
CSVEATGTVLPPNYGYTF
TGCAGCGTTGAAGCTACAGGGACAGTCCTCCCGCCTAACTATGGCTACACCTTC
>TRBV24-1|TRBJ2-1|TRBD2|-
CATSDALAGVFF
TGTGCCACCAGTGATGCCCTAGCGGGAGTATTCTTC
>TRBV7-9|TRBJ2-2|-|many
CASSMTLMGELFF
TGTGCCAGCAGCATGACTTTAATGGGGGAGCTGTTTTTT
>TRBV30|TRBJ1-1|TRBD1|few
CAWRDRGFQMNTEAFF
TGTGCCTGGAGGGACAGGGGGTTTCAGATGAACACTGAAGCTTTCTTT